These 7 T cell receptor beta chains share one sample of origin, sequenced in a study of cytomegalovirus exposure and HLA in healthy donors. The study ran its PCR with 60 Vbeta and 13 Jbeta primers. Generated by immunoSEQ multiplex PCR, the TCRdb table keeps only in-frame clones and is missing some. The sample lists over 100,000 clones, approximately 70% occurring once. The material sequenced was PBMCs. These receptor sequences come from a young man in good health and CMV-seropositive.

V and J are TRBV29-1 and TRBJ1-1; no reliable D call. Germline V gives CDR1 SQVTM, CDR2 ANQGSEA. The CDR3 totals 13 residues. Trimming stripped 6 bases from V and 3 bases from J, with 14 bases between. This chain's CDR3 is CSVIRGFDTEAFF. The DNA of the CDR3 is TGCAGCGTGATACGGGGATTTGACACTGAAGCTTTCTTT.

This clone was seen only once. The gene calls are TRBV7-2 and TRBJ2-1, with 7 bases lining up with TRBD2. Trimming at V came to 2 bases and at J to 2 bases, leaving 12 bases not matched to a gene. The germline V gene has CDR1 SGHTA and CDR2 FQGNSA. The CDR3 covers 18 residues. Written as DNA, the CDR3 is TGTGCCAGCAGCTTATTCGCCGGAGTCGGACTAGCCTACAATGAGCAGTTCTTC. The encoded protein is CASSLFAGVGLAYNEQFF.

This clone was picked up a small number of times. This chain joins TRBV27 and TRBJ2-7, with 7 nucleotides matching TRBD2. The CDR3 is made up of 16 amino acids. The V gene end was trimmed by 6 bases and the J gene end by 2 bases; junction bases not matched to a gene: 13. Germline V gene lookup returns CDR1 MNHEY and CDR2 SMNVEV (reference sequence). CDR3 residues: CASSSAVGGPAYEQYV. For the CDR3, the DNA is TGTGCCAGCAGCTCCGCGGTGGGAGGGCCGGCCTACGAGCAGTACGTC.

The chain combines TRBV5-1 with TRBJ1-6; perhaps TRBD1 as D (6 bases). From germline, CDR1 is SGHRS and CDR2 YFSETQ. The V end lost 1 base, the J end lost 7 bases, and 15 bases lay between the germline ends. The CDR3 length is 16 residues. The CDR3 reads CASSLMPGVGNSPLHF. For the CDR3, the DNA is TGCGCCAGCAGCTTGATGCCAGGGGTAGGGAATTCACCCCTCCACTTT. Variable domain in full (rest from reference TRBV5-1 and TRBJ1-6): KAGVTQTPRYLIKTRGQQVTLSCSPISGHRSVSWYQQTPGQGLQFLFEYFSETQRNKGNFPGRFSGRQFSNSRSEMNVSTLELGDSALYLCASSLMPGVGNSPLHFGNGTRLTVT.

A single count supports this clone. The chain carries TRBV12-5 and TRBJ2-5; D might be TRBD1 (5 bases). V lost 5 bases, J lost 3 bases, and 16 bases lay in between. Germline V gene sequence: CDR1 LGHNT, CDR2 FRNRAP. CDR3 length: 15 amino acids. CDR3 coding DNA: TGTGCTAGTGGTCCAGGGTCCGCCTTAAAAGAGACCCAGTACTTC. Protein sequence: CASGPGSALKETQYF. Full variable domain (outside the CDR3, taken from reference TRBV12-5 and TRBJ2-5): DARVTQTPRHKVTEMGQEVTMRCQPILGHNTVFWYRQTMMQGLELLAYFRNRAPLDDSGMPKDRFSAEMPDATLATLKIQPSEPRDSAVYFCASGPGSALKETQYFGPGTRLLVL.

V and J are TRBV9 and TRBJ1-1; TRBD1 might be the D (6 bases). The germline CDR1 and CDR2 sequences are SGDLS and YYNGEE. The CDR3 has 14 amino acids. V was cut by 3 bases and J by 2 bases, with 11 bases left in between. CDR3 in DNA: TGTGCCAGCAGCGACCAGGGGATTAACACTGAAGCTTTCTTT. It yields the protein CASSDQGINTEAFF. Using reference TRBV9 and TRBJ1-1 for the parts outside the CDR3, the full variable domain is DSGVTQTPKHLITATGQRVTLRCSPRSGDLSVYWYQQSLDQGLQFLIQYYNGEERAKGNILERFSAQQFPDLHSELNLSSLELGDSALYFCASSDQGINTEAFFGQGTRLTVV.

This clone was seen a few times. The rearrangement joins TRBV28 to TRBJ2-5; D call uncertain. V shed 3 bases and J shed 3 bases, with 20 bases lying between them. The CDR3 contains 17 residues. Per the germline V gene, CDR1 is MDHEN and CDR2 is SYDVKM. The CDR3 reads CASSFFLLRQIEETQYF. The CDR3 DNA follows: TGTGCCAGCAGTTTCTTCTTATTAAGACAAATAGAAGAGACCCAGTACTTC.